Listed below are T cell receptor beta chains from one sample, sequenced in a study of CD8+CD57+ T cells in acquired aplastic anemia. TCRdb redid the calling of the reads with MiXCR, one entry per CDR3 protein. In the table there are roughly 170,000 distinct CDR3 sequences, approximately 60% of which are singletons. Sequencing input: sorted CD4+, CD8+, or CD8+CD57+ T cells (not recorded which) from PBMCs. The source of these receptors is a human donor in good health. CDR3s include the opening cysteine and the closing phenylalanine or tryptophan. Fields, in order: J gene, V gene, clone size, D gene, CDR3 protein. The D gene is left open where the match is weak. Not all rows give a size; the values are once, few, many and, for expanded clones, a class.

TRBJ1-2 TRBV20-1 NA TRBD1 CSIRQGANYGYTF
TRBJ2-3 TRBV2 NA NA CASSQGLTRYF
TRBJ2-1 TRBV20-1 NA TRBD1 CSASSGQGIYNEQFF
TRBJ1-4 TRBV4-1 many NA CASSQDPKFTIGEKLFF
TRBJ2-3 TRBV11-2 many NA CASSFRGNQLDTQYF
TRBJ2-5 TRBV2 NA TRBD1 CASSSPGQGAETQYF
TRBJ2-3 TRBV20-1 NA TRBD1 CSAREDRGQDTQYF
TRBJ2-3 TRBV12-3/TRBV12-4 NA NA CASSYGETSTDTQYF
TRBJ1-2 TRBV12-3/TRBV12-4 many NA CASSLRQGHGYTF
TRBJ2-1 TRBV7-2 NA NA CASSFSERGGEQFF
TRBJ1-6 TRBV19 NA NA CASSISVGGMPPLHF
TRBJ2-4 TRBV7-8 NA NA CASSLSPGSSGRGFKYF
TRBJ2-7 TRBV20-1 NA NA CSARPGQWDVSGQCF
TRBJ1-2 TRBV7-9 few NA CASSDSRDRHGYTF
TRBJ2-7 TRBV20-1 NA NA CSARDYGTESYEQYF
TRBJ2-3 TRBV10-3 NA NA CAISVSAAADTQYF
TRBJ1-3 TRBV7-3 many NA CASSLSPGAPNTIYF
TRBJ2-1 TRBV20-1 many NA CSAPLASSYNEQFF
TRBJ2-1 TRBV10-3 NA TRBD2 CAISERASGGAGNEQFF
TRBJ1-1 TRBV9 NA NA CASSVYPMNTEAFF
TRBJ2-7 TRBV10-2 few NA CASMTGRYEQYF
TRBJ2-5 TRBV6-1 NA TRBD1 CASSYPGQGPTQYF
TRBJ2-1 TRBV25-1 few TRBD2 CASSGGGTSLREQFF
TRBJ2-7 TRBV25-1 NA NA CASSESSARSYEQYF
TRBJ1-2 TRBV19 NA NA CASRSGPHTYGYTF
TRBJ1-2 TRBV20-1 NA NA CSAIPTSDYGYTF
TRBJ2-5 TRBV11-2 NA NA CASSSGGVGGQETQYF
TRBJ2-3 TRBV20-1 NA TRBD1 CSARGTGSTSDTQYF
TRBJ1-3 TRBV19 few NA CASNGQPGNTIYF
TRBJ1-1 TRBV4-3 many TRBD1 CASSQSSTGYTEAFF
TRBJ2-7 TRBV29-1 NA TRBD2 CSARAGGEQYF
TRBJ2-7 TRBV4-2 NA TRBD2 CASSGQRGFSYEQYF
TRBJ2-5 TRBV7-3 NA NA CASSLTGGQETQCF
TRBJ1-3 TRBV15 NA NA CATSIRVTGNTIYF
TRBJ1-4 TRBV7-9 NA NA CASSPRGGEKLFF
TRBJ1-4 TRBV19 NA NA CASSMWQGNEKLFF
TRBJ1-2 TRBV2 NA NA CASSERWAMSRGYTF
TRBJ1-1 TRBV14 NA NA CASSPLGSGRPNTEAFF
TRBJ2-7 TRBV24-1 NA NA CATGPKGHPYEQYF
TRBJ2-3 TRBV2 NA TRBD1 CASQTGLMTDTQYF
TRBJ2-1 TRBV9 many NA CASSVGGIAYNEQFF
TRBJ2-1 TRBV7-3 NA TRBD1 CASSAGQGAQFF
TRBJ2-1 TRBV29-1 once NA CSVEGASANNEQFF
TRBJ1-6 TRBV29-1 NA NA CSVKLTGYNSPLHF
TRBJ2-5 TRBV24-1 NA NA CATSGAGGEAQYF
TRBJ2-5 TRBV5-8 many TRBD1 CASSLGTGQETQYF